These T cell receptor beta chains were read from a single sample in a study of T cell changes during pregnancy in multiple sclerosis. Produced via immunoSEQ multiplex PCR; TCRdb's table is partial and in-frame only. Of around 50,000 clones listed, over 85% were seen once; the top ten hold less than 2%. Sequencing used peripheral blood, obtained in the first trimester of pregnancy. These receptors originate from a female donor with multiple sclerosis, enrolled in a pregnancy study. The CDR3 runs from the conserved cysteine through the conserved F or W. The D gene is left open where the match is weak. Only part of the rows carry a size: once, few, many, or a class if the clone is expanded.

D gene	clone size	V gene	J gene	CDR3 DNA	CDR3 protein
.	.	TRBV9	TRBJ1-1	TGTGCCAGCAGCGTAGATTCGGGGTTCACTGAAGCTTTCTTT	CASSVDSGFTEAFF
.	.	TRBV19	TRBJ1-2	TGTGCCAGTCAGCCAACAGGACAGAGTAACTATGGCTACACCTTC	CASQPTGQSNYGYTF
.	.	TRBV15	TRBJ1-1	TGTGCCACCAGCAGAGATTATGCGGAGCTAGGCGTCGCTTTCTTT	CATSRDYAELGVAFF
TRBD2	.	TRBV4-3	TRBJ2-7	TGCGCCAGCAGCCAAGATATCGGGGGGTTCCCGTCCTACGAGCAGTACTTC	CASSQDIGGFPSYEQYF
.	.	TRBV4-1	TRBJ1-1	TGCGCCAGCAGCCAAGGCGGCAGGGTTAAGCCTTCGGAGGCTTTCTTT	CASSQGGRVKPSEAFF
TRBD1	.	TRBV7-9	TRBJ1-1	TGTGCCAGCAGCCCAGGGGGACATTTCGAAGCTTTCTTT	CASSPGGHFEAFF
TRBD1	.	TRBV27	TRBJ2-2	TGTGCCAGCAGTCCAATGACAGGGGGCGATACCGGGGAGCTGTTTTTT	CASSPMTGGDTGELFF
.	.	TRBV30	TRBJ2-7	TGTGCCTGGAGTCAGACAGCCTCCTACGAGCAGTACTTC	CAWSQTASYEQYF
.	.	TRBV4-1	TRBJ2-1	TGCGCCAGCAGCCACGACAGGGAGGCTGAGCAGTTCTTC	CASSHDREAEQFF
TRBD1	.	TRBV6-5	TRBJ1-1	TGTGCCAGCAATCCACAGGGGGCAATCACTGAAGCTTTCTTT	CASNPQGAITEAFF
.	once	TRBV28	TRBJ1-2	TGTGCCAGCAGTCTTACAGAACCTGTTGGCTACACCTTC	CASSLTEPVGYTF
TRBD1	once	TRBV2	TRBJ2-5	TGTGCCAGCAGTGAACAGGGGGTAGAGACCCAGTACTTC	CASSEQGVETQYF
TRBD1	once	TRBV30	TRBJ2-7	TGTGCTTTCAACAGGGGTGGGCCTTCCGAGCAGTACTTC	CAFNRGGPSEQYF
.	few	TRBV2	TRBJ2-7	TGTGCCAGCAGTGACTCCTCGGGCTACGAGCAGTACTTC	CASSDSSGYEQYF
TRBD2	.	TRBV9	TRBJ2-1	TGTGCCAGCAGCGTGTTAGCGGGGGGGGCCTACAATGAGCAGTTCTTC	CASSVLAGGAYNEQFF
.	.	TRBV5-5	TRBJ1-1	TGTGCCAGCACCAGGGATTATAACACTGAAGCTTTCTTT	CASTRDYNTEAFF
TRBD1	.	TRBV4-2	TRBJ2-7	TGTGCCAGTACCCGGACAGGGCAGTCCTACGAGCAGTACTTC	CASTRTGQSYEQYF
.	.	TRBV11-2	TRBJ2-7	TGTGCCAGCAGCTTAGCAGCCTACGAGCAGTACTTC	CASSLAAYEQYF
TRBD1	.	TRBV28	TRBJ2-7	TGTGCCAGCCAATCCGGGACAGACCTTTACGAGCAGTACTTC	CASQSGTDLYEQYF
.	.	TRBV7-9	TRBJ1-1	TGTGCCAGCAGCTTGTCTCTTCAGGGGCTTGAAGCTTTCTTT	CASSLSLQGLEAFF
TRBD1	.	TRBV2	TRBJ2-5	TGTGCCAGCAGCCGGGACAGGGAAGAGACCCAGTACTTC	CASSRDREETQYF
.	.	TRBV11-2	TRBJ2-1	TGTGCCAGCAGCTTAGATGACAAGTGGCAGTTCTTC	CASSLDDKWQFF
.	few	TRBV11-2	TRBJ1-2	TGTGCCAGCAGCCAGACGGAGGCTCATGGCTACACCTTC	CASSQTEAHGYTF
.	.	TRBV30	TRBJ1-2	TGTGCCTGGATAGGGTGGCAGGGCCTCAACTATGGCTACACCTTC	CAWIGWQGLNYGYTF
.	.	TRBV5-1	TRBJ1-2	TGCGCCAGCAGCTTGGCCCCTCGGACAGACGGCTACACCTTC	CASSLAPRTDGYTF
.	once	TRBV15	TRBJ2-7	TGTGCCACCAGCAGAGAAACAGGGCACTTGGGCGAGCAGTACTTC	CATSRETGHLGEQYF
.	.	TRBV7-2	TRBJ2-2	TGTGCCAGCAGCGAACTTTTATTCTCCGGGGAGCTGTTTTTT	CASSELLFSGELFF
.	.	TRBV5-1	TRBJ1-1	TGCGCCAGCAGGTGGGCTTTGAACACTGAAGCTTTCTTT	CASRWALNTEAFF
TRBD1	.	TRBV5-1	TRBJ2-6	TGCGCCAGCAGCTTGGAGGCAGGGGGAACTGCTGGGGCCAACGTCCTGACTTTC	CASSLEAGGTAGANVLTF
.	once	TRBV11-2	TRBJ1-6	TGTGCCAGCAGACAGGAACCTAATTCACCCCTCCACTTT	CASRQEPNSPLHF
.	.	TRBV5-4	TRBJ1-1	TGTGCCAGCAGCTTGGATCCACAGGGTGGTTCGACTGAAGCTTTCTTT	CASSLDPQGGSTEAFF
.	.	TRBV29-1	TRBJ2-3	TGCAGCGTTGAAGAAGGCGGCTCCTCGCAGTATTTT	CSVEEGGSSQYF
TRBD1	.	TRBV9	TRBJ1-6	TGTGCCAGCAGCGCAGGGTTGGGGACAGCGAATTCACCCCTCCACTTT	CASSAGLGTANSPLHF
.	.	TRBV5-1	TRBJ1-1	TGCGCCAGCAGCTTAAGGGGACTCGGGGGGAACACTGAAGCTTTCTTT	CASSLRGLGGNTEAFF
TRBD1	.	TRBV28	TRBJ1-6	TGTGCCAGCAACGAACAGGGGAGGATTTATTCACCCCTCCACTTT	CASNEQGRIYSPLHF
.	.	TRBV18	TRBJ1-6	TGTGCCAGCTCACTCGGGACAAGCGCAAATTCACCCCTCCACTTT	CASSLGTSANSPLHF
.	.	TRBV5-1	TRBJ1-3	TGCGCCAGCAGCTGGGGGGTCGGCCGTTACTCTGGAAACACCATATATTTT	CASSWGVGRYSGNTIYF
.	few	TRBV2	TRBJ1-1	TGTGCCAGCGGACCACAGGGCTACACTGAAGCTTTCTTT	CASGPQGYTEAFF
TRBD1	once	TRBV2	TRBJ1-6	TGTGCCAGCAGTTCCAACAGGGGGATTGAGTCACCCCTCCACTTT	CASSSNRGIESPLHF
.	.	TRBV5-1	TRBJ1-6	TGCGCCAGCAGCTTATCGGCGGGTAATTCACCCCTCCACTTT	CASSLSAGNSPLHF
.	.	TRBV5-6	TRBJ1-2	TGTGCCAGCAGCTTGGGTGCGGGCTCGCCTGGCTACACCTTC	CASSLGAGSPGYTF
TRBD2	.	TRBV7-2	TRBJ2-5	TGTGCCAGCAGCCTACTAGCGGTGCGAGAGACCCAGTACTTC	CASSLLAVRETQYF
TRBD1	.	TRBV6-1	TRBJ2-7	TGTGCCAGCAGTGACAGGGGGCTGCGCGAGCAGTACTTC	CASSDRGLREQYF
.	.	TRBV6-6	TRBJ2-7	TGTGCCAGCAGTTACCAAGGTGGGCCCTACGAGCAGTACTTC	CASSYQGGPYEQYF
.	.	TRBV19	TRBJ2-6	TGTGCCAGTAGTGCGTACGAGGGTTCTGGGGCCAACGTCCTGACTTTC	CASSAYEGSGANVLTF
TRBD2	.	TRBV7-3	TRBJ2-3	TGTGCCAGCAGCTTAACCCCGACGACTAGCGGGGGGGGTGGGAGCACAGATACGCAGTATTTT	CASSLTPTTSGGGGSTDTQYF
.	.	TRBV28	TRBJ1-4	TGTGCCAGCAGTACGCAACAGGGAAAACTGTTTTTT	CASSTQQGKLFF
.	.	TRBV5-4	TRBJ2-3	TGTGCCAGCAGCTTGAATTTAGGGGCCGACGGGGGAGATACGCAGTATTTT	CASSLNLGADGGDTQYF
TRBD1	once	TRBV12-5	TRBJ1-1	TGTGCTAGTGGGTGGAGACAGGGGGCTGAAGCTTTCTTT	CASGWRQGAEAFF
.	.	TRBV30	TRBJ1-1	TGTGCCTGGAGTAATTACAGGGTTTGGGTCACTGAAGCTTTCTTT	CAWSNYRVWVTEAFF
.	.	TRBV5-4	TRBJ2-7	TGTGCCAGCAGCAACAGGACAGCGGTGGGCGAGCAGTACTTC	CASSNRTAVGEQYF